Presented here are 3 T cell receptor beta chains from one specimen sequenced in a study of blood T cell repertoires in COVID-19. The method was immunoSEQ multiplex PCR; TCRdb's version includes in-frame clones alone and lacks a portion of them. The table records about 240,000 clones, around 87% of them present only once. Source material: PBMCs or T cells enriched from blood (not recorded which). Receptors were obtained from a woman aged 40 to 49 with acute COVID-19.

A remark on this clone: In the same sample, other DNA sequences code for this CDR3. This sequence joins TRBV12-3 or TRBV12-4 and TRBJ2-7; no definite D call. This CDR3 has 12 amino acids. The V end lost 3 bases, the J end lost 6 bases, and 9 bases lay between the germline ends. This chain's CDR3 is CASSFGGGEQYF. The CDR3 coding sequence is TGTGCCAGCAGTTTCGGTGGTGGCGAGCAGTACTTC.

The chain employs TRBV7-3 and TRBJ2-7; D call uncertain. Trimming pared 0 bases from V and 5 bases from J, leaving 8 bases between. This CDR3 contains 13 residues. Germline V gene lookup returns CDR1 SGHTA and CDR2 FQGTGA. The DNA for the CDR3 is TGTGCCAGCAGCTTAACTCTTCGGGACGAGCAGTACTTC. It yields the protein CASSLTLRDEQYF.

CDR3 region: CASSRTLAGGPSYEQYF. DNA of the CDR3: TGTGCCAGCAGCCGTACCTTAGCGGGAGGGCCCTCCTACGAGCAGTACTTC. The V and J genes are TRBV3-1 (or the pseudogene TRBV3-2) and TRBJ2-7; 11 positions agree with TRBD2. J gave up 0 bases and V 4 bases, and 8 bases lay outside the gene matches. The CDR3 extends over 17 amino acids. The germline CDR1 and CDR2 sequences are LGHDT and YNNKEL (reference sequence).